This T cell receptor beta chain was observed in a study of cytomegalovirus exposure and HLA in healthy donors. The PCR ran on 60 Vbeta and 13 Jbeta primers. TCRdb keeps only in-frame clones here, not all; method: immunoSEQ multiplex PCR. This sample carries about 170,000 clones, with approximately 0.8% going to the ten biggest clones. The CDR3 covers 14 residues. Germline CDR1 and CDR2: SGHRS and YFSETQ. V lost 1 base, J lost 2 bases, and 10 bases lay in between. Sequences were obtained from PBMCs. This sequence originates from a woman under 30 in good health and CMV-seropositive. The V gene is TRBV5-1, the J gene TRBJ2-7; D is unclear. CDR3 region: CASSLMADPYEQYF. Written as DNA, the CDR3 is TGCGCCAGCAGCTTGATGGCGGATCCCTACGAGCAGTACTTC.